Each of the 21 T cell receptor beta chains below was sequenced from the same sample in a study of T cells in Graves' hyperthyroidism and ophthalmopathy. The CDR3 regions of TCR beta were amplified from RNA transcripts. HTBI primers were employed in a first-round RT-PCR of the TCR CDR3. TCRdb reprocessed the multiplex PCR reads with MiXCR, giving one entry per CDR3 protein. The repertoire has hundreds of thousands of distinct CDR3 sequences, roughly 15% of them found once; the top ten carry 12%. Specimen: blood. These receptors came from a woman aged 45-59 years with Graves' ophthalmopathy.

About this clonotype: A clone one base away is much larger, so this may be a read error. The gene calls are TRBV24-1 and TRBJ1-2, with a weak D call TRBD1 (5 bases). Germline lookup yields CDR1 KGHDR and CDR2 SFDVKD. Trimming cost V 5 bases and J 2 bases, with 14 bases left between them. The CDR3 length is 15 residues. The CDR3 DNA sequence: TGTGCCACCAGTGTCCCTGGGGCAGCCAACTATGGCTACACCTTC. It is translated as CATSVPGAANYGYTF.

The chain combines TRBV5-1 with TRBJ2-7; D remains unclear. The V and J ends lost 1 base and 8 bases respectively, with 16 bases between them. CDR3 length: 14 residues. Germline loops: CDR1 SGHRS, CDR2 YFSETQ. For the CDR3, the DNA is TGCGCCAGCAGCTTGCTCAGTGAGTTTGATCAGCAGTACTTC. Translated, it gives CASSLLSEFDQQYF.

The chain employs TRBV29-1 and TRBJ1-2; D perhaps matches TRBD1 (5 bases). Trimming left V 7 bases short and J 7 bases short, with 10 bases between. CDR3 length: 10 amino acids. CDR1 is SQVTM and CDR2 is ANQGSEA in the germline V gene. The CDR3 is CSAGGGGYTF. The DNA of the CDR3 is TGCAGCGCCGGGGGAGGTGGCTACACCTTC.

Ten or more counts support this clonotype. The chain recombines TRBV3-2 with TRBJ2-5. TRBV3-2 is labeled a pseudogene. There are 15 residues in the CDR3. CDR3 DNA sequence: TGTGCCAGCAGCCAAGAAACCAGAGACCAAGAGACCCAGTACTTC. Amino acids: CASSQETRDQETQYF.

Many counts were recorded for this clonotype. J is TRBJ1-2 and V is TRBV7-6, with 7 bases lining up with TRBD1. Germline V gene lookup returns CDR1 SGHVS and CDR2 FNYEAQ. Germline trimming cut 3 bases from V and 4 bases from J; bases unmatched to any gene: 8. This CDR3 is built from 15 residues. The CDR3 DNA is TGTGCCAGCAGCTTCCGGGACAGTGGACTCTATGGCTACACCTTC. Translated, it gives CASSFRDSGLYGYTF.

The V call is TRBV13, the J call TRBJ1-3, with D maybe TRBD1 (5 bases). The ends were cut back, 0 bases at V and 15 bases at J, with 12 bases in the middle. Per germline, CDR1 PRHDT and CDR2 FYEKMQ (reference sequence). The CDR3 has 12 residues. CDR3 coding DNA: TGTGCCAGCAGCTTAGGGGACACCGGCAGATATTTT. Translated: CASSLGDTGRYF.

This clonotype has ten or more counts. J is TRBJ1-2 and V is TRBV6-2 or TRBV6-3; tentative D call: TRBD1 (5 bases). Germline assignment: CDR1 MNHEY and CDR2 SVGEGT. V lost 6 bases, J lost 0 bases, and 11 bases lay in between. The CDR3 contains 14 residues. CDR3 in amino acids: CASSPGRTNYGYTF. As DNA, the CDR3 is TGTGCCAGCAGCCCGGGACGAACTAACTATGGCTACACCTTC.

This clonotype was found many times. V and J are TRBV7-6 and TRBJ2-7; possibly TRBD2 for D (6 bases). The CDR3 loop spans 14 amino acids. V lost 1 base and J 3 bases, leaving 10 bases between the germline ends. CDR1 is SGHVS and CDR2 is FNYEAQ in the germline V gene. CDR3 sequence reads: CASSLGVAVYEQYF. The CDR3 bases are TGTGCCAGCAGCTTAGGGGTAGCGGTCTACGAGCAGTACTTC.

Ten or more counts support this clonotype. V and J are TRBV20-1 and TRBJ1-5, with TRBD1 matching over 8 bases. J was trimmed by 0 bases and V by 3 bases; bases with no gene match: 7. The CDR3 covers 16 residues. The germline V gene encodes CDR1 DFQATT and CDR2 SNEGSKA (reference sequence). The CDR3 DNA sequence: TGCAGTGCTAGTAGGACAGGGCAGAATAGCAATCAGCCCCAGCATTTT. This translates into CSASRTGQNSNQPQHF.

This clonotype appeared many times. V gene TRBV19 combines with J gene TRBJ1-1; D remains ambiguous. The CDR3 runs to 13 residues. Trimming cost V 3 bases and J 4 bases, with 9 bases left between them. Germline CDR1 reads LNHDA; CDR2 reads SQIVND (reference sequence). CDR3 in DNA: TGTGCCAGTAGTATTTCCGGGATCACTGAAGCTTTCTTT. It encodes CASSISGITEAFF.

V gene TRBV9 combines with J gene TRBJ2-1, with TRBD1 matching 7 bases. In germline, CDR1 is SGDLS, CDR2 YYNGEE. The CDR3 spans 17 residues. V lost 0 bases and J lost 0; bases outside the gene matches: 6. CDR3 amino acids: CASSVGDSPSSYNEQFF. The DNA of the CDR3 is TGTGCCAGCAGCGTAGGGGACAGCCCTAGCTCCTACAATGAGCAGTTCTTC.

This clonotype showed up just a few times. The rearrangement links TRBV18 to TRBJ1-4; 7 bases match TRBD1. V shed 3 bases and J 5 bases; nucleotides not matched to a gene: 9. Looked up from germline, CDR1 is KGHSH and CDR2 is LQKENI. The CDR3 sequence is 16 residues long. DNA for the CDR3: TGTGCCAGCTCACCTAATTTACAGGGGTCAAATGAAAAACTGTTTTTT. This encodes CASSPNLQGSNEKLFF.

As concerns this clonotype: Possible read error: a much larger clone is one base away. This chain uses TRBV5-1 with TRBJ2-3, with a weak D call TRBD1 (5 bases). In germline, CDR1 is SGHRS, CDR2 YFSETQ. This CDR3 has 13 amino acids. The DNA for the CDR3 is TGCGCCAGCAGCTTGGGAAAAACAGGTACGCAGTATTTT. Protein product: CASSLGKTGTQYF.

This clonotype has ten or more counts. The rearrangement joins TRBV20-1 to TRBJ1-1; 7 nucleotides match TRBD1. V was pared by 5 bases and J by 3 bases, with 9 bases of the junction left unmatched. Germline values: CDR1 DFQATT, CDR2 SNEGSKA (reference sequence). The CDR3 loop spans 14 amino acids. The CDR3 is CSASRIDRDTEAFF. CDR3 DNA: TGCAGTGCTTCCCGAATAGACAGGGACACTGAAGCTTTCTTT.

A few counts support this clonotype. The chain links TRBV24-1 to TRBJ1-1, with D hard to call. CDR1 KGHDR and CDR2 SFDVKD come from the germline V gene. The CDR3 loop spans 13 amino acids. The V end was cut by 5 bases, the J end by 1 base, with 7 bases between. CDR3 bases: TGTGCCACCAGTGGCGGCGCGAACACTGAAGCTTTCTTT. Protein: CATSGGANTEAFF.

This clonotype was seen repeatedly, ten times or more. The CDR3 sequence is CSATGSNQPQHF. CDR3 DNA sequence: TGCAGTGCCACAGGGAGCAATCAGCCCCAGCATTTT. The chain employs TRBV20-1 and TRBJ1-5, with a possible D match to TRBD1 (6 bases). Trimming removed 6 bases at V and 1 base at J, with 7 bases between. Per germline, CDR1 DFQATT and CDR2 SNEGSKA (reference sequence). This CDR3 spans 12 amino acids.

As concerns this clonotype: This CDR3 fails to terminate in the conserved phenylalanine or tryptophan, so it likely reflects a read error. This chain uses TRBV12-3 or TRBV12-4 with TRBJ2-2; 7 bases fit TRBD2. CDR3 length: 15 amino acids. J gave up 3 bases and V 3 bases, and 4 bases lay outside the gene matches. The CDR3 sequence: CASSLGGRDTGELFS. CDR3 sequence (DNA): TGTGCCAGCAGTTTGGGAGGGAGAGACACCGGGGAGCTGTTTTCT.

The table lists this clonotype with a few counts. CDR3 in DNA: TGTGCCAGCAGCTTAGACGGATTCACAGATACGCAGTATTTT. Translating it yields CASSLDGFTDTQYF. V usage is TRBV7-9 and J usage is TRBJ2-3; D call uncertain. Trimming left V 1 base short and J 2 bases short, with 7 bases between. This CDR3 is 14 amino acids long. The germline gives CDR1 SEHNR, CDR2 FQNEAQ (reference sequence).

The table lists this clonotype with many counts. The V and J genes are TRBV7-8 and TRBJ1-2; D call uncertain. Looked up from germline, CDR1 is SGHVS and CDR2 is FQNEAQ. Trimming cost V 4 bases and J 3 bases, with 15 bases left between them. This CDR3 is built from 15 residues. For the CDR3, the DNA is TGTGCCAGCAGCTCCCGACAAACACTCGACTATGGCTACACCTTC. Protein: CASSSRQTLDYGYTF.

Only a few counts were recorded for this clonotype. The chain links TRBV10-3 to TRBJ2-7, with TRBD2 identical over 10 bases. The germline V gene has CDR1 ENHRY and CDR2 SYGVKD. The CDR3 loop spans 16 amino acids. V lost 2 bases to trimming and J lost 0 bases; unmatched junction nucleotides: 4. The chain's CDR3 is CAISEMGTSVSYEQYF. The CDR3, as DNA: TGTGCCATCAGTGAGATGGGGACTAGCGTCTCCTACGAGCAGTACTTC.

This clonotype was recorded many times. CDR3 sequence (DNA): TGTGCCAGCAGCCCCGGCGTGGGGCCAAATTTAGGAGATACGCAGTATTTT. Translating it yields CASSPGVGPNLGDTQYF. V usage is TRBV28 and J usage is TRBJ2-3, with D maybe TRBD1 (5 bases). Deletions cut 6 bases from V and 5 bases from J, with 24 bases between. The CDR3 contains 17 residues. Germline assignment: CDR1 MDHEN and CDR2 SYDVKM.